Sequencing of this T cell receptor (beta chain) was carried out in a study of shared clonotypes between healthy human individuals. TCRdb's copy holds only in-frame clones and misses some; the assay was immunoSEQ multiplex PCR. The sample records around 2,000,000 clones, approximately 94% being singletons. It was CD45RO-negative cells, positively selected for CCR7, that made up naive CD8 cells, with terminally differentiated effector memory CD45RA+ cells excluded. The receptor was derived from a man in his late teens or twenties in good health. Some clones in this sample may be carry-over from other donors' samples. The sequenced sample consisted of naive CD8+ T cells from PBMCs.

CDR3 sequence (DNA): TGTGCCAGCAGCTTAACGGGCCCCGTAACCGGGGAGCTGTTTTTT. Translated, it gives CASSLTGPVTGELFF. The V gene is TRBV7-3, the J gene TRBJ2-2; D remains unclear. Germline V lookup: CDR1 SGHTA, CDR2 FQGTGA. The CDR3 is made up of 15 amino acids. The V gene lost 0 bases and the J gene lost 5 bases, with 10 bases spanning the gap.